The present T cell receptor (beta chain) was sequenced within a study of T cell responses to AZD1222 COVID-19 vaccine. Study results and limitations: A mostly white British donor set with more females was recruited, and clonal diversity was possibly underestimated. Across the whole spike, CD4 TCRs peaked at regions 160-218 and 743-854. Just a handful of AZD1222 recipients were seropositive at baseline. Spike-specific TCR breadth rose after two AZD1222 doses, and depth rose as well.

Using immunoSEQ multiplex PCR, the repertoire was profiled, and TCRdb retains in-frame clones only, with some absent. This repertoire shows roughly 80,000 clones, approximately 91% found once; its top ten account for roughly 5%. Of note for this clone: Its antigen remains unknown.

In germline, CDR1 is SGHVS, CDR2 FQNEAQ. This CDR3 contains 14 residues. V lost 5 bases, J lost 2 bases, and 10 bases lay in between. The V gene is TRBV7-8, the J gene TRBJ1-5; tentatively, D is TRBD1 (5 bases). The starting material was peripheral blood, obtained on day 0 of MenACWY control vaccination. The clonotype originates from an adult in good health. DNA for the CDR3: TGTGCCAGCAGCCCGCAGGGCGGCAATCAGCCCCAGCATTTT. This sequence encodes CASSPQGGNQPQHF.